The 19 T cell receptor beta chains listed next were all sequenced from one sample in a study of shared clonotypes between healthy human individuals. Clones were sequenced by immunoSEQ multiplex PCR, and TCRdb holds only the in-frame ones, with some missing. Of under 1,100,000 clones listed, under 80% are singletons. Input material: memory CD4+ T cells sorted from blood. The sample's subset: CD45RA-negative fraction. These receptors originate from a man younger than 35 in good health.

This clone was detected many times. The chain has TRBV6-4 and TRBJ1-2; the D gene is possibly TRBD1 (5 bases). In germline, CDR1 is MRHNA, CDR2 SNTAGT. Trimming removed 6 bases from V and 1 base from J, with 9 bases in between. This CDR3 is 13 amino acids long. The CDR3, as DNA: TGTGCCAGCAGCGCTACAGGTAACTATGGCTACACCTTC. Protein sequence: CASSATGNYGYTF.

V usage is TRBV30 and J usage is TRBJ2-3, with D possibly being TRBD1 or TRBD2 (6 bases each). The V end was cut by 4 bases, the J end by 3 bases, with 17 bases between. This CDR3 has 15 amino acids. Germline V lookup: CDR1 GTSNPN, CDR2 SVGIG (reference sequence). CDR3 sequence: CAWTPKRGRTDTQYF. The CDR3 nucleotides are TGTGCCTGGACCCCGAAAAGGGGGAGGACAGATACGCAGTATTTT.

The chain has TRBV5-1 and TRBJ1-3; tentatively, D is TRBD1 (6 bases). Deletions cut 0 bases from V and 0 bases from J, with 16 bases between. The germline CDR1 and CDR2 sequences are SGHRS and YFSETQ. CDR3 size: 18 residues. CDR3 amino acids: CASSLEGTPSVSGNTIYF. CDR3 sequence (DNA): TGCGCCAGCAGCTTGGAGGGGACACCATCCGTCTCTGGAAACACCATATATTTT.

This chain connects TRBV2 to TRBJ2-7; 8 bases align to TRBD1. V trimming: 5 bases; J trimming: 4 bases; junction bases outside the gene matches: 10. The CDR3 sequence is 15 residues long. Germline V gene lookup returns CDR1 SNHLY and CDR2 FYNNEI. The CDR3 reads CASSLDRGPMYEQYF. CDR3 in DNA: TGTGCCAGCAGTTTAGACAGGGGCCCAATGTACGAGCAGTACTTC.

The chain has TRBV18 and TRBJ2-2; a weak D match, TRBD1 (5 bases). CDR1 is KGHSH, CDR2 LQKENI, per germline. V was trimmed by 1 base and J by 1 base, leaving 10 bases between them. The CDR3 has 16 residues. The CDR3 reads CASSPQGKKNTGELFF. In DNA form, the CDR3 reads TGTGCCAGCTCACCACAGGGGAAGAAGAACACCGGGGAGCTGTTTTTT.

This clone has just a few counts. Other DNA variants within this sample encode the same CDR3. CDR3 DNA sequence: TGTGCCAGCAGTCCGAGGAGGCGAGAGACCCAGTACTTC. It translates to CASSPRRRETQYF. The V gene is TRBV6-5, the J gene TRBJ2-5, with D possibly matching TRBD2 (5 bases). V gave up 5 bases and J gave up 4 bases, with 11 bases separating them. CDR3 length: 13 residues. Germline loops: CDR1 MNHEY, CDR2 SVGAGI.

The J gene is TRBJ1-5, the V gene TRBV11-2, with 7 bases aligning to TRBD1. The CDR3 extends over 15 amino acids. V trimming: 4 bases; J trimming: 4 bases; junction bases outside the gene matches: 7. Germline CDR1 SGHAT, CDR2 FQNNGV. CDR3 coding DNA: TGTGCCAGCAGCTACGGGACAGTAAAAAATCAGCCCCAGCATTTT. Translated, it gives CASSYGTVKNQPQHF.

The rearrangement links TRBV28 to TRBJ2-6; 12 nucleotides align to TRBD1. CDR3 length equals 17 residues. Germline V gene lookup returns CDR1 MDHEN and CDR2 SYDVKM. With 5 bases clipped from V and 3 bases from J, the junction kept 5 bases outside the gene matches. As DNA, the CDR3 is TGTGCCAGCAGTGTGGGACAGGGGGCGCTTGGGGCCAACGTCCTGACTTTC. Its translation is CASSVGQGALGANVLTF.

This clone was counted once. The rearrangement joins TRBV20-1 to TRBJ2-2; D not certain. The CDR3 length is 11 residues. V was cut by 3 bases and J by 6 bases, with 5 bases left in between. Germline V gene data show CDR1 as DFQATT and CDR2 as SNEGSKA (reference sequence). CDR3 coding DNA: TGCAGTGCTAGGGGCGCCGGGGAGCTGTTTTTT. The encoded protein is CSARGAGELFF.

This chain links TRBV5-1 with TRBJ1-1; TRBD1 is a possible D gene (5 bases). V was clipped by 5 bases and J by 1 base, with 9 bases between them. CDR1 and CDR2 from the germline V gene are SGHRS and YFSETQ. This CDR3 spans 13 amino acids. As DNA, the CDR3 is TGCGCCAGCAGAGGGGACGGGAACACTGAAGCTTTCTTT. Amino acid sequence: CASRGDGNTEAFF.

This rearrangement joins TRBV7-4 to TRBJ2-3, with D possibly TRBD1 on 6 matching bases. The CDR3 has 15 amino acids. Trimming cost V 1 base and J 0 bases, with 8 bases left between them. Germline V CDR1 and CDR2: SGHVT, SQSDAQ. The CDR3 reads CASSLGTASTDTQYF. In DNA form, the CDR3 reads TGTGCCAGCAGCTTAGGGACAGCTAGCACAGATACGCAGTATTTT.

This clone has just a few counts. The chain carries TRBV6-5 and TRBJ2-7; TRBD2 agrees at 11 bases. This CDR3 is built from 15 residues. Germline CDR1 MNHEY, CDR2 SVGAGI. V lost 6 bases to trimming and J lost 2 bases; unmatched junction nucleotides: 6. This CDR3 is CASRETSGATYEQYF. The CDR3 bases are TGTGCCAGCAGGGAGACTAGCGGGGCAACCTACGAGCAGTACTTC.

V gene TRBV10-2 combines with J gene TRBJ1-3; D is possibly TRBD1 (6 bases). The CDR3 consists of 14 residues. Germline CDR1 and CDR2: WSHSY and SAAADI. Trimming left V 6 bases short and J 2 bases short, with 11 bases between. CDR3 amino acids: CASRETGTGNTIYF. The CDR3, as DNA: TGCGCCAGCAGGGAAACAGGGACTGGAAACACCATATATTTT.

This sequence joins TRBV11-2 and TRBJ2-2; D gene ambiguous. This CDR3 is 17 amino acids long. Germline V gene lookup returns CDR1 SGHAT and CDR2 FQNNGV. Trimming left V 0 bases short and J 2 bases short, with 13 bases between. CDR3 protein: CASSLDLVSVNTGELFF. CDR3 coding DNA: TGTGCCAGCAGCTTAGATTTGGTATCAGTAAACACCGGGGAGCTGTTTTTT.

The chain is built from TRBV7-2 and TRBJ1-5; the D gene is possibly TRBD1 (6 bases). CDR1 and CDR2 from the germline V gene are SGHTA and FQGNSA. This CDR3 is built from 18 residues. Trimming removed 2 bases from V and 2 bases from J, with 19 bases in between. The DNA of the CDR3 is TGTGCCAGCAGCTTACCCAGGGGCCAACTTCTACGCAATCAGCCCCAGCATTTT. It translates to CASSLPRGQLLRNQPQHF.

The gene calls are TRBV10-1 and TRBJ2-5; maybe TRBD2 (7 bases). The CDR3 length is 15 residues. The germline V gene has CDR1 WNHNN and CDR2 SYGVQD (reference sequence). The V end lost 2 bases, the J end lost 5 bases, and 15 bases lay between the germline ends. CDR3 loop: CASSERGAPGETQYF. Written as DNA, the CDR3 is TGCGCCAGCAGTGAGCGGGGGGCGCCCGGGGAGACCCAGTACTTC.

The rearrangement uses TRBV18 and TRBJ2-7; TRBD2 aligns across 7 bases. CDR1 KGHSH and CDR2 LQKENI come from the germline V gene. The ends lost 3 bases at V and 3 bases at J; junction bases unmatched: 2. The CDR3 consists of 13 residues. The CDR3 nucleotides are TGTGCCAGCTCACCCGGGACTAACTACGAGCAGTACTTC. It specifies CASSPGTNYEQYF.

This clone was seen a few times. The rearrangement uses TRBV11-2 and TRBJ1-6; D is uncertain. V lost 1 base, J lost 7 bases, and 8 bases lay in between. The CDR3 consists of 14 residues. Germline CDR1 is SGHAT and CDR2 is FQNNGV. The chain's CDR3 is CASSLVGRNSPLHF. The CDR3 DNA sequence: TGTGCCAGCAGCTTAGTCGGCAGGAATTCACCCCTCCACTTT.

The genes are TRBV19 and TRBJ2-6; D is uncertain. CDR1 is LNHDA and CDR2 is SQIVND in the germline V gene (reference sequence). The CDR3 runs to 15 residues. Trimming stripped 3 bases from V and 3 bases from J, with 9 bases between. The CDR3 nucleotides read TGTGCCAGTAGTATGTGGGCAGGTGGGGCCAACGTCCTGACTTTC. Translated: CASSMWAGGANVLTF.